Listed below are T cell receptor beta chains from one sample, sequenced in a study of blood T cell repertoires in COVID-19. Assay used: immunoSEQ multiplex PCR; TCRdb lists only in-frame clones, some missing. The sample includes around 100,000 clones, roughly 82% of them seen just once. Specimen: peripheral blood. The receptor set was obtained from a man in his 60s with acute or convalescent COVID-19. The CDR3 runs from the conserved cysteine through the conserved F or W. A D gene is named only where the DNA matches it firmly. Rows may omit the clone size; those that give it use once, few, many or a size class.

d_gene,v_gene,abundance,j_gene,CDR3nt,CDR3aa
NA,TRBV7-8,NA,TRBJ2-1,TGTGCCAGCAACCCAGGTAGGGGCATCTACAATGAGCAGTTCTTC,CASNPGRGIYNEQFF
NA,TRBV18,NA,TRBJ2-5,TGTGCCAGCTCACCACCGTCAGTGGAGACCCAGTACTTC,CASSPPSVETQYF
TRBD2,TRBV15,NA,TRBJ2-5,TGTGCCACCAGCAGAGAGTTACTAGCGGGGAGTGGGGCCCAGTACTTC,CATSRELLAGSGAQYF
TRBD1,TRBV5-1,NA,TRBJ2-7,TGCGCCAGCAGCTTGGGGACAGGGTACCAATACGAGCAGTACTTC,CASSLGTGYQYEQYF
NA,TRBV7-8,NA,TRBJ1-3,TGTGCCAGCAGCATATATTCTGGAAACACCATATATTTT,CASSIYSGNTIYF
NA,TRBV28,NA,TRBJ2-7,TGTGCCAGCAGTTTCCTACCGGGGGACCTAGCGTCCTACGAGCAGTACTTC,CASSFLPGDLASYEQYF
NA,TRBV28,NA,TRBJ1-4,TGTGCCACCAAGTTGGACTTTAATGAAAAACTGTTTTTT,CATKLDFNEKLFF
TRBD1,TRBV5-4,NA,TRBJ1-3,TGTGCCAGCAGCTTGGACTCCGGGACAGGGAGAAACACCATATATTTT,CASSLDSGTGRNTIYF
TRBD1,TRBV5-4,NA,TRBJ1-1,TGTGCCAGCAGCCGGGACAGGGGTGGTCCTGAAGCTTTCTTT,CASSRDRGGPEAFF
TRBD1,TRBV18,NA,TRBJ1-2,TGTGCCAGCTCACCATACGGGACAGGGGGCGCGTATGGCTACACCTTC,CASSPYGTGGAYGYTF
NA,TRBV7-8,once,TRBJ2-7,TGTGCCAGCAGCCTAGAAGGGGCGCAGTACTTC,CASSLEGAQYF
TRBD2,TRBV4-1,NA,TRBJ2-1,TGCGCCAGCAGGGGATCTAGCGGGGGGCTAGGTGAGCAGTTCTTC,CASRGSSGGLGEQFF
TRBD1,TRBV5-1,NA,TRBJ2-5,TGCGCCAGCAGCTTGGGACAGGGGCATAGGGAGACCCAGTACTTC,CASSLGQGHRETQYF
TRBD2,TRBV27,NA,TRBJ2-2,TGTGCCAGCAGTTTTGAGCTAGCGGGAGGGGATCCCGGGGAGCTGTTTTTT,CASSFELAGGDPGELFF
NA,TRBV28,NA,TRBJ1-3,TGTGCCAGCAGGCTGACAGGAGCCTCTGGAAACACCATATATTTT,CASRLTGASGNTIYF
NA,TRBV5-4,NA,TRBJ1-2,TGTGCCAGCAGTCGGCAGGGGTCGGATGGCTACACCTTC,CASSRQGSDGYTF
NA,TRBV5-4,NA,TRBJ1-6,TGTGCCAGCAGCTTACGCCCGGCGCAGGGTAATTCACCCCTCCACTTT,CASSLRPAQGNSPLHF
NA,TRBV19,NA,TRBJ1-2,TGTGCCAGTAGACGCCGGGAGTCTAACTATGGCTACACCTTC,CASRRRESNYGYTF
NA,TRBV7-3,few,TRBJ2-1,TGTGCCAGCAGCCCCTCCTATAGCGCCTTAAACAATGAGCAGTTCTTC,CASSPSYSALNNEQFF
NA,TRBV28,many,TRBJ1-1,TGTGCCAGCAGTTCCGGGGGGAACACTGAAGCTTTCTTT,CASSSGGNTEAFF
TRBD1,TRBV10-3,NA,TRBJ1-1,TGTGCCATCAGTTCCGGGACAGGGATTGAAGCTTTCTTT,CAISSGTGIEAFF
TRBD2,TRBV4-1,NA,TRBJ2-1,TGCGCCAGCAGCCAAACTAGCGGTGCGCGACAAAGTGAGCAGTTCTTC,CASSQTSGARQSEQFF
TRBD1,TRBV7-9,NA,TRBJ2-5,TGTGCCAGCAGCTATCAGGGGGCCCAAGAGACCCAGTACTTC,CASSYQGAQETQYF
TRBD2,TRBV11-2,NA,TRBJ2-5,TGTGCCAGCAGCTTTCCTCGCGGGGGGTCCGAGACCCAGTACTTC,CASSFPRGGSETQYF
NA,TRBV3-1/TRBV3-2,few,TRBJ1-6,TGTGCCAGCAGCCCCCCAGGGTGGAATTCACCCCTCCACTTT,CASSPPGWNSPLHF
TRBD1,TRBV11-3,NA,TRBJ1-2,TGTGCCAGCAGCTTAAAGGGGACAGGGGGCTATGGCTACACCTTC,CASSLKGTGGYGYTF
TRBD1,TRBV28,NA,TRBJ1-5,TGTGCCAGCAGTTTAAGCACAGGGGGCAGGGAGCCCCAGCATTTT,CASSLSTGGREPQHF